This T cell receptor (beta chain) was sequenced in a study of OX40 agonist ivuxolimab in advanced cancers. V was shortened by 0 bases and J by 2 bases, with 11 bases between the two germline ends. The CDR3 loop spans 15 amino acids. Germline CDR1 and CDR2: SGDLS and YYNGEE. This table comes from immunoSEQ multiplex PCR, and its TCRdb copy is limited to in-frame clones, with some not included. The repertoire has 85,000 to 95,000 clones, roughly nine tenths of them found once; the top ten carry around 2.5%. This receptor was identified in an adult with an advanced solid tumor such as melanoma, head and neck, liver or kidney cancer. The source was CD4+ or CD8+ T cells sorted from blood, collected in a trial of the OX40 agonist ivuxolimab. This sequence joins TRBV9 and TRBJ1-2; D might be TRBD1 (6 bases). The CDR3 loop is CASSVAAGANYGYTF. The CDR3 DNA sequence: TGTGCCAGCAGCGTAGCAGCAGGGGCGAACTATGGCTACACCTTC.